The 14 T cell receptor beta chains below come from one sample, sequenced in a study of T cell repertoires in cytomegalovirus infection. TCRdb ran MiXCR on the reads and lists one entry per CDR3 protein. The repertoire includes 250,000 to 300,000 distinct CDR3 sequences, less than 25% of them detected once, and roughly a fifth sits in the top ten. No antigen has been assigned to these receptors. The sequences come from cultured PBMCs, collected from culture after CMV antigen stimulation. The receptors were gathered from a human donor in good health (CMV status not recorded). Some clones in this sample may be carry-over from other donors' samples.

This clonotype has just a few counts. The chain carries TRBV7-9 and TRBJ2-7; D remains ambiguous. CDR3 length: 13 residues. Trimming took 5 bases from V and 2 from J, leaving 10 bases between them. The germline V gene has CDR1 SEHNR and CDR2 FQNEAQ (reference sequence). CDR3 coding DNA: TGTGCCAGCAGCCTGACCGAAGCCTACGAGCAGTACTTC. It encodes CASSLTEAYEQYF.

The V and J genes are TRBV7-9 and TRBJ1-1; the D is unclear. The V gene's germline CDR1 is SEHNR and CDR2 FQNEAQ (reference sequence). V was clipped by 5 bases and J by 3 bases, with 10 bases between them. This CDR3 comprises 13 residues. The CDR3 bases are TGTGCCAGCAGCCTTGACGGGGACACTGAAGCTTTCTTT. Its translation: CASSLDGDTEAFF. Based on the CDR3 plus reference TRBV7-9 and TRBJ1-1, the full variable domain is DTGVSQNPRHKITKRGQNVTFRCDPISEHNRLYWYRQTLGQGPEFLTYFQNEAQLEKSRLLSDRFSAERPKGSFSTLEIQRTEQGDSAMYLCASSLDGDTEAFFGQGTRLTVV.

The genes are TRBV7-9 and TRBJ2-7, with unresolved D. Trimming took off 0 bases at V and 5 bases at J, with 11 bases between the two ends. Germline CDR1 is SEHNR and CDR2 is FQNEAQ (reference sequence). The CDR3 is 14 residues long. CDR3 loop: CASSLAARGNEQYF. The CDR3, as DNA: TGTGCCAGCAGCTTAGCTGCCCGCGGAAACGAGCAGTACTTC.

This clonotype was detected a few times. The CDR3 DNA reads as TGTGCCAGCAGAGCCGGGACAGCTAACTATGGCTACACCTTC. It is translated as CASRAGTANYGYTF. The chain links TRBV2 to TRBJ1-2; TRBD1 matches at 7 bases. The CDR3 totals 14 residues. From germline, CDR1 is SNHLY and CDR2 FYNNEI. V lost 6 bases, J lost 0 bases, and 4 bases stayed unmatched.

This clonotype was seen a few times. The CDR3 spells CASSPWDSINSPLHF. The CDR3 bases are TGTGCCAGCAGCCCATGGGACAGCATTAATTCACCCCTCCACTTT. The J gene is TRBJ1-6, the V gene TRBV7-6, with 7 bases lining up with TRBD1. Losses at the gene ends were 5 bases for V and 6 bases for J; bases not matched to a gene: 7. Germline CDR1 reads SGHVS; CDR2 reads FNYEAQ. The CDR3 runs 15 residues.

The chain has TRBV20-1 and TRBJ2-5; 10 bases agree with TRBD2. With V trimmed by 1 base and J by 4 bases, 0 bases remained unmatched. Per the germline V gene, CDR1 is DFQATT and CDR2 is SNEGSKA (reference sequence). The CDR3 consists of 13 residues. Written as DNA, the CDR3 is TGCAGTGCTAGAGCTAGCGGGAGAGAGACCCAGTACTTC. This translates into CSARASGRETQYF.

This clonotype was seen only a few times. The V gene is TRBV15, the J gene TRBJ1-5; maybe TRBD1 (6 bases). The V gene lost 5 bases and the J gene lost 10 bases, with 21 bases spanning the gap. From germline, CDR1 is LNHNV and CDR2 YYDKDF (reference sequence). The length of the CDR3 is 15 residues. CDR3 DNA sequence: TGTGCCACCAGCGGCAGGGGCCAGGGGCCTCTCCCCCAGCATTTT. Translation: CATSGRGQGPLPQHF.

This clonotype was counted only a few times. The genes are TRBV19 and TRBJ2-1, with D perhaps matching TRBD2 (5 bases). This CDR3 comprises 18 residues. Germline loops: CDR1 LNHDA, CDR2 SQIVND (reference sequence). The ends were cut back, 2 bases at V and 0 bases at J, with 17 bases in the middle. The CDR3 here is CASSISGLAISSYNEQFF. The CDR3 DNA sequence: TGTGCCAGTAGTATATCTGGGCTAGCCATAAGCTCCTACAATGAGCAGTTCTTC.

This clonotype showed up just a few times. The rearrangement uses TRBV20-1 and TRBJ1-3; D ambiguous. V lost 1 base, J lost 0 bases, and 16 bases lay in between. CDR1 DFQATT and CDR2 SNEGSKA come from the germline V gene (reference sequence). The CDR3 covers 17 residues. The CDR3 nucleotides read TGCAGTGCTAGAGTCTTGATGGCAGACTCCTCTGGAAACACCATATATTTT. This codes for CSARVLMADSSGNTIYF.

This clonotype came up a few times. The CDR3 protein is CASSQGLAGGDNEQFF. The CDR3 bases are TGTGCCAGCAGTCAAGGACTAGCGGGAGGCGACAATGAGCAGTTCTTC. The chain couples TRBV2 to TRBJ2-1; 14 nucleotides agree with TRBD2. After removal of 5 bases from V and 5 bases from J, the junction contained 5 bases not matched to a gene. The CDR3 consists of 16 residues. Per germline, CDR1 SNHLY and CDR2 FYNNEI. The variable domain in full, with the rest retrieved from reference TRBV2 and TRBJ2-1, is EPEVTQTPSHQVTQMGQEVILRCVPISNHLYFYWYRQILGQKVEFLVSFYNNEISEKSEIFDDQFSVERPDGSNFTLKIRSTKLEDSAMYFCASSQGLAGGDNEQFFGPGTRLTVL.

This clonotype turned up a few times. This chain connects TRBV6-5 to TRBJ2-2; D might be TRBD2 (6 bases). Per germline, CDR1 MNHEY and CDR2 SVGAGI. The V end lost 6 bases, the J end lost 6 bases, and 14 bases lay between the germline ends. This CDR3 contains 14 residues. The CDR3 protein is CASRFSGTPGELFF. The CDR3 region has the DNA TGTGCCAGCAGGTTTAGCGGCACGCCCGGGGAGCTGTTTTTT.

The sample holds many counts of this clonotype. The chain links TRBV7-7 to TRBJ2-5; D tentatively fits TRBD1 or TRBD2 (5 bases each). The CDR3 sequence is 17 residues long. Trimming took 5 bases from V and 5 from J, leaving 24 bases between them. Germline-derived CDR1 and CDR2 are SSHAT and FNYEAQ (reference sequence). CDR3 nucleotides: TGTGCCAGCAGCCCCCTCGGGGCTAGCAGCTCCGGGGAGACCCAGTACTTC. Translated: CASSPLGASSSGETQYF.

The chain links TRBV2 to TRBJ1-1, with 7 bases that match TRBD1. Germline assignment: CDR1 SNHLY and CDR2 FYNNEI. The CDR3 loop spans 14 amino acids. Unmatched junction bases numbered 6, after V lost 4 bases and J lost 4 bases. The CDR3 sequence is CASSVRGLGTEAFF. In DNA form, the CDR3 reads TGTGCCAGCAGTGTCAGGGGGTTAGGCACTGAAGCTTTCTTT.

CDR3 in amino acids: CASTPRGNTGELFF. CDR3 nucleotides: TGTGCCAGCACTCCACGGGGGAACACCGGGGAGCTGTTTTTT. The gene calls are TRBV12-3 or TRBV12-4 and TRBJ2-2, with D possibly TRBD2 on 5 matching bases. Trimming took 7 bases from V and 1 from J, leaving 10 bases between them. CDR3 size: 14 residues.